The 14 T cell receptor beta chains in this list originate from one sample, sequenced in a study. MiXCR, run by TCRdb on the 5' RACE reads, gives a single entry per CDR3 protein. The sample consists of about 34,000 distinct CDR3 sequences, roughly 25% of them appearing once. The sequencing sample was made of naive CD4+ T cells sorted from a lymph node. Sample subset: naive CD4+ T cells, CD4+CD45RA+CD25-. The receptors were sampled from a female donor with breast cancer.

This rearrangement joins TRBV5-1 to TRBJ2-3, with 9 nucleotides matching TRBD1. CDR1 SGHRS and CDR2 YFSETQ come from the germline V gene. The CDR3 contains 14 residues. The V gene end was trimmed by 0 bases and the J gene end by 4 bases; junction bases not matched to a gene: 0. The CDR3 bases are TGCGCCAGCAGCTTGGGACAGGGGGCAGATACGCAGTATTTT. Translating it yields CASSLGQGADTQYF.

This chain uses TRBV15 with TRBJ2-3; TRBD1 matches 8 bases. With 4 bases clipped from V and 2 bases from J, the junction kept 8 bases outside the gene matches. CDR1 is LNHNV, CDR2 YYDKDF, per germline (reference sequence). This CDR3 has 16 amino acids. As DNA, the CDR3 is TGTGCCACCAGCATGGGACAGGTGCGGGACACAGATACGCAGTATTTT. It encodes CATSMGQVRDTDTQYF.

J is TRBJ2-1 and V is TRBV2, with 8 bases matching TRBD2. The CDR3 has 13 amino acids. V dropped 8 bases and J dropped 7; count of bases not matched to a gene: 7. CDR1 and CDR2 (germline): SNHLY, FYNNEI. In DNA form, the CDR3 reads TGTGCCAGCGGGACGGGAGGGCCTAATGAGCAGTTCTTC. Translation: CASGTGGPNEQFF.

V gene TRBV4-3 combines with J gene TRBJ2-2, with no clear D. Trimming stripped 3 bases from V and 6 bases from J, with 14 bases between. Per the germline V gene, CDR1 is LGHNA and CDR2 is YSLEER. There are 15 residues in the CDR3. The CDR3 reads CASSQAIGFSGELFF. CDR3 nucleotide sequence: TGCGCCAGCAGCCAGGCGATAGGGTTTTCCGGGGAGCTGTTTTTT.

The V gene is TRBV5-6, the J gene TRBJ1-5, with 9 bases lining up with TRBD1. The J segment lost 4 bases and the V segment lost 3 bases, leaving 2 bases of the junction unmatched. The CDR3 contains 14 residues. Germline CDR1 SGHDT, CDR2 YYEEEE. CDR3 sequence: CASSWGQGNQPQHF. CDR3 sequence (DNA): TGTGCCAGCAGCTGGGGACAGGGAAATCAGCCCCAGCATTTT.

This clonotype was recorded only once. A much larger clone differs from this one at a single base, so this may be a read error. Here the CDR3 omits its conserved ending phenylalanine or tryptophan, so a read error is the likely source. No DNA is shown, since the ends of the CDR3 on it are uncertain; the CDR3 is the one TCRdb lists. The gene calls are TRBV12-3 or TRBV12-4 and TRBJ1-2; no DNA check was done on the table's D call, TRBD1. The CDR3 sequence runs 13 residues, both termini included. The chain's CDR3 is CASSFRTSQIWTS.

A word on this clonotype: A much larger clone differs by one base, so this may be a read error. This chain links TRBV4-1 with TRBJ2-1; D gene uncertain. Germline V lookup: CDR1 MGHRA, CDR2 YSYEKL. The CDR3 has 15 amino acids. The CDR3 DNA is TGCGCCAGCAGGCAAGACGGGTCCCAGTACAATGAGCGGTTCTTC. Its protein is CASRQDGSQYNERFF.

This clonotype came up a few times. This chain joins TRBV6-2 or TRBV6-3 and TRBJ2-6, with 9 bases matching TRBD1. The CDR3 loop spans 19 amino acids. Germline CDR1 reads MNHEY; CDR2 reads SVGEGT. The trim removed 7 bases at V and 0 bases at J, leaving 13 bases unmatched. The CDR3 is CASKPGTGRRLSGANVLTF. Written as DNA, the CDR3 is TGTGCCAGCAAACCGGGGACAGGGAGAAGACTCTCTGGGGCCAACGTCCTGACTTTC.

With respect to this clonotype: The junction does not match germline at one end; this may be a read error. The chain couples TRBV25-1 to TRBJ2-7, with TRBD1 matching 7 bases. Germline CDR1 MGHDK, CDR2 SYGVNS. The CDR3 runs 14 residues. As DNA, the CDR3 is TGTACCAGCAACCGACAGGGCAGACATTACGAGCAGTACTTC. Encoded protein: CTSNRQGRHYEQYF.

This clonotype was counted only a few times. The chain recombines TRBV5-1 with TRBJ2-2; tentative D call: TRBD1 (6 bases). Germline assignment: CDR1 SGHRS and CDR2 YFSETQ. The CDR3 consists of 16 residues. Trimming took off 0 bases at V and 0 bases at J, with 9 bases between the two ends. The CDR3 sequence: CASSLAGTTNTGELFF. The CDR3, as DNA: TGCGCCAGCAGCTTGGCCGGGACAACGAACACCGGGGAGCTGTTTTTT. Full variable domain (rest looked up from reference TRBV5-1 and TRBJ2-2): KAGVTQTPRYLIKTRGQQVTLSCSPISGHRSVSWYQQTPGQGLQFLFEYFSETQRNKGNFPGRFSGRQFSNSRSEMNVSTLELGDSALYLCASSLAGTTNTGELFFGEGSRLTVL.

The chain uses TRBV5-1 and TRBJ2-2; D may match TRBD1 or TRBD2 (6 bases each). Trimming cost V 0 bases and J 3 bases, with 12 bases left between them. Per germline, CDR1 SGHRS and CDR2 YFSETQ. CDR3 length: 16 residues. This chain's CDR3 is CASSLGPGAHTGELFF. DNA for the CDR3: TGCGCCAGCAGCTTGGGCCCGGGGGCCCACACCGGGGAGCTGTTTTTT.

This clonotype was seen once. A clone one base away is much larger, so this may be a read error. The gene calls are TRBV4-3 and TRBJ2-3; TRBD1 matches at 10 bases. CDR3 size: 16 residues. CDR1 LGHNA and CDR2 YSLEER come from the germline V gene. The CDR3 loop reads CAGSRGAGQGSDTQYF. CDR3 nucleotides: TGCGCCGGCAGCCGAGGGGCGGGACAGGGGTCAGATACGCAGTATTTT.

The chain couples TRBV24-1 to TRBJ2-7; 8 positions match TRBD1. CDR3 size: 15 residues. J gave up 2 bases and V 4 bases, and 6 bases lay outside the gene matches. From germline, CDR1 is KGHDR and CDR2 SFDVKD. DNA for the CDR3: TGTGCCACCAGTGACTCCGGGACAGGACCCTACGAGCAGTACTTC. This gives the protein CATSDSGTGPYEQYF.

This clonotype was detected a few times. CDR3 coding DNA: TGTGCCAGCAGTGACCGACAGTCTGACGAGCAGTACTTC. Translated: CASSDRQSDEQYF. The chain uses TRBV25-1 and TRBJ2-7; possibly TRBD1 for D (5 bases). CDR1 is MGHDK, CDR2 SYGVNS, per germline. The V gene lost 3 bases and the J gene lost 5 bases, with 11 bases spanning the gap. CDR3 size: 13 residues.